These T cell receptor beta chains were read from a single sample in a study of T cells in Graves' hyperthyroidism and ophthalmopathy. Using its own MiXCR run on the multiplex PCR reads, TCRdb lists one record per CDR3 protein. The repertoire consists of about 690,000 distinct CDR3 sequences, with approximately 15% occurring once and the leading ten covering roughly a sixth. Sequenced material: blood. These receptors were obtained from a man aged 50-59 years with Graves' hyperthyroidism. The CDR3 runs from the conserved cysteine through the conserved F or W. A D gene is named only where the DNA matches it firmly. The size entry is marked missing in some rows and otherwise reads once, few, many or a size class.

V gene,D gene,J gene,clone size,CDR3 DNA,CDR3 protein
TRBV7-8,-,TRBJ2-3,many,TGTGCCAGCAGCTTAGTGGCTACAAGGGACACAGATACGCAGTATTTT,CASSLVATRDTDTQYF
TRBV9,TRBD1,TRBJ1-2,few,TGTGCCAGCAGCGCTGGACAGGGGGCCTTTGGCTACACCTTC,CASSAGQGAFGYTF
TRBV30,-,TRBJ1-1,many,TGTGCCTGGATGCACACTGAAGCTTTCTTT,CAWMHTEAFF
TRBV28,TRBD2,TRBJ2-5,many,TGTGCCAGCAGCCCCTGGACTAGCTACCAAGAGACCCAGTACTTC,CASSPWTSYQETQYF
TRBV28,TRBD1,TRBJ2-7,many,TGTGCCAGCAGTTTATACCAGGGGGACAACGACGAGCAGTACTTC,CASSLYQGDNDEQYF
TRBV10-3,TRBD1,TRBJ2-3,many,TGTGCCATCAGTGACTTCGACAGGGTTGGTACAGATACGCAGTATTTT,CAISDFDRVGTDTQYF
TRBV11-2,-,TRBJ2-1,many,TGTGCCAGCAGCTTAGTCATGGGGCGGGTCTCCTACAATGAGCAGTTCTTC,CASSLVMGRVSYNEQFF
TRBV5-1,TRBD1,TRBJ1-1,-,TGCGCCAGCAGCTTCCAGGGGGACGGCTCGGGCGCTTTCTTT,CASSFQGDGSGAFF
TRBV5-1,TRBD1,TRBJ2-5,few,TGCGCCAGCAGCACCGGGACAGGGCGGGTGACCCAGTACTTC,CASSTGTGRVTQYF
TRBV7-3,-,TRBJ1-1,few,TGTGCCAGCAGCTTATTGTCCAGCAACACTGAAGCTTTCTTT,CASSLLSSNTEAFF
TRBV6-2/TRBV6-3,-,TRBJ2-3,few,TGTGCCAGCGGTACCAGGGCGGGAATGGCAGATACGCAGTATTTT,CASGTRAGMADTQYF
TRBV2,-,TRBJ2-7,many,TGTGCCAGCAGTTCCCACGAGCAGTACTTC,CASSSHEQYF
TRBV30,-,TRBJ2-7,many,TGTGCCTGGAGCCGCCACACCTACGAGCAGTACTTC,CAWSRHTYEQYF
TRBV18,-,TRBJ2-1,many,TGTGCCAGCTCTCTAGGGGAGTTAGCTTACAATGAGCAGTTCTTC,CASSLGELAYNEQFF
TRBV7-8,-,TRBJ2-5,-,TGTGCCAGCATGAGGACAGAACAGACCCAGTACTTC,CASMRTEQTQYF
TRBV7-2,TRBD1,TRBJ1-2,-,TGTGCCAGCAGCCCTATGACAGGGGCGCCCTATGGCTACACCTTC,CASSPMTGAPYGYTF
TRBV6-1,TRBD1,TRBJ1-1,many,TGTGCCAGCAGTTACGGGGACAGGGAAATCGCTGAAGCTTTCTTT,CASSYGDREIAEAFF
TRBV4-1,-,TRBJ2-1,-,TGCGCCAGCAGCCCAGGGGGTAGCGGGAATGTCTTCGACAATGAGCAGTTCTTC,CASSPGGSGNVFDNEQFF
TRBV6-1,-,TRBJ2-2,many,TGTGCCAGCAGTGTTAGGCTGGACCTTACGAACACCGGGGAGCTGTTTTTT,CASSVRLDLTNTGELFF
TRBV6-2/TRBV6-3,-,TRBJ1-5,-,TGTGCCAGCAGTGCCCAAGGGGACAATCAGCCCCAGCATTTT,CASSAQGDNQPQHF
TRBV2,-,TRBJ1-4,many,TGTGCCAGCAGTGGGACAGCAAATGAAAAACTGTTTTTT,CASSGTANEKLFF
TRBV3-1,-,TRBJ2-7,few,TGTGCCAGCAGCTCCGACGGCAGCTCCTACGAGCAGTACTTC,CASSSDGSSYEQYF
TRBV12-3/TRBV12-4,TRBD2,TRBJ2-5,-,TGTGCCAGCAGTCGAAGGGGCGGGAGGCTGAAGACCCAGTACTTC,CASSRRGGRLKTQYF
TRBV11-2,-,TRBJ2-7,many,TGTGCCAGCAGCTTATCGTGGGAGGCTTCCTACGAGCAGTACTTC,CASSLSWEASYEQYF
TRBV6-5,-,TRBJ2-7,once,TGTGCCAACAGCTACTTCGCCGCCCGTGACTACGAGCAGTACTTC,CANSYFAARDYEQYF
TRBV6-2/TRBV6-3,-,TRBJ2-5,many,TGTGCCAGCAGAGGCGTGGGGGGGCCGGGAGAGACCCAGTACTTC,CASRGVGGPGETQYF
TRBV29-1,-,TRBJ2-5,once,TGCAGCGTTGGTAGAGAGACCCAGTACTTC,CSVGRETQYF
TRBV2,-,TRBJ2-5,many,TGTGCCAGCAGTGAAGGTCGGGGGGAGACCCAGTACTTC,CASSEGRGETQYF
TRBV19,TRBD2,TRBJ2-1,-,TGTGCCGGTAGTCCCTCACTAGCGGGTTACAATGAGCAGTTCTTC,CAGSPSLAGYNEQFF
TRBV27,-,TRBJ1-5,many,TGTGCCAGCAGTTTAGGGGTTGGCAGGCCCCAGCATTTT,CASSLGVGRPQHF